This is a list of T cell receptor beta chains from one sample in a study of T cells in Graves' hyperthyroidism and ophthalmopathy. A single record per CDR3 protein comes from TCRdb applying MiXCR to the multiplex PCR reads. The table has 190,000 or so distinct CDR3 sequences, around 20% seen once. Sequencing used blood. The receptors were sampled from a man aged 40-55 years with Graves' hyperthyroidism. CDR3s include the opening cysteine and the closing phenylalanine or tryptophan. The order of the fields is D gene, J gene, V gene, clone size, CDR3 length, CDR3 DNA, CDR3 protein. D genes are given only for firm matches. The size field is filled for only some rows; it gives once, few, many or a size class.

D: .; J: TRBJ1-2; V: TRBV9; size: many; length: 15; DNA: TGTGCCAGCAGCGTCGGAACAGGAAACATAGATGGCTACACCTTC; CDR3: CASSVGTGNIDGYTF
D: .; J: TRBJ1-4; V: TRBV20-1; size: many; length: 15; DNA: TGCAGTGCCAACCCCTTAGGTCTAACTAATGAAAAACTGTTTTTT; CDR3: CSANPLGLTNEKLFF
D: .; J: TRBJ2-7; V: TRBV2; size: many; length: 14; DNA: TGTGCCAGCAGTGATCAAGGTTTGGGTTACGAGCAGTACTTC; CDR3: CASSDQGLGYEQYF
D: .; J: TRBJ1-4; V: TRBV27; size: .; length: 14; DNA: TGTGCCAGCAGGCGGACAGTTCTTAATGAAAAACTGTTTTTT; CDR3: CASRRTVLNEKLFF
D: .; J: TRBJ2-5; V: TRBV20-1; size: many; length: 16; DNA: TGCAGTGCTAGAGATCGGCTACGCCTCCACCAAGAGACCCAGTACTTC; CDR3: CSARDRLRLHQETQYF
D: TRBD1; J: TRBJ1-2; V: TRBV4-2; size: .; length: 17; DNA: TGTGCCAGCAGCCATCCCGGCGGGACAGGGGTTTTTGTCGGCTACACCTTC; CDR3: CASSHPGGTGVFVGYTF
D: .; J: TRBJ2-2; V: TRBV5-1; size: few; length: 16; DNA: TGCGCCAGCAGCTTGGGGCTAGCCGAGAGCACCGGGGAGCTGTTTTTT; CDR3: CASSLGLAESTGELFF
D: TRBD1; J: TRBJ1-6; V: TRBV20-1; size: many; length: 12; DNA: TGCAGTGCTCTCGGACAGGGCGAGGCCCTCCACTTT; CDR3: CSALGQGEALHF
D: .; J: TRBJ1-6; V: TRBV7-2; size: many; length: 16; DNA: TGTGCCAGCAGTTACAGAAGGGCAGCTCATAATTCACCCCTCCACTTT; CDR3: CASSYRRAAHNSPLHF
D: TRBD2; J: TRBJ2-1; V: TRBV18; size: .; length: 15; DNA: TGTGCCAGCTCACCAGGGAGCGGGGCCTTAGGTGAGCAGTTCTTC; CDR3: CASSPGSGALGEQFF
D: TRBD1; J: TRBJ2-2; V: TRBV27; size: .; length: 17; DNA: TGTGCCAGCAGTACCTACGGACAGGGGACCAACACCGGGGAGCTGTTTTTT; CDR3: CASSTYGQGTNTGELFF
D: .; J: TRBJ1-2; V: TRBV5-8; size: .; length: 12; DNA: TGTGCCAGCACCCCATTTGGGGGGGGCTACACCTTC; CDR3: CASTPFGGGYTF
D: .; J: TRBJ1-5; V: TRBV5-1; size: many; length: 13; DNA: TGCGCCAGCAGCTTGGCCCAAAACCAGCCCCAGCATTTT; CDR3: CASSLAQNQPQHF
D: .; J: TRBJ1-1; V: TRBV6-5; size: .; length: 14; DNA: TGTGCCAGCAGTCTCCAGGGGAGGGCCACTGAAGCTTTCTTT; CDR3: CASSLQGRATEAFF
D: .; J: TRBJ1-2; V: TRBV4-2; size: .; length: 13; DNA: TGTGCCAGCAGCCAAATCGGGTCCTATGGCTACACCTTC; CDR3: CASSQIGSYGYTF
D: TRBD2; J: TRBJ2-3; V: TRBV7-2; size: many; length: 16; DNA: TGTGCCAGCAGCTTAGGTATAGCGGGGGGGCAAGATACGCAGTATTTT; CDR3: CASSLGIAGGQDTQYF
D: .; J: TRBJ1-5; V: TRBV6-2/TRBV6-3; size: .; length: 14; DNA: TGTGCCAGCAATGACTTCCTCAGCAATCAGCCCCAGCATTTT; CDR3: CASNDFLSNQPQHF
D: .; J: TRBJ2-6; V: TRBV7-9; size: few; length: 17; DNA: TGTGCCAGCAGCTTAGAGACAGGCCGTCCTGGGGCCAACGTCCTGACTTTC; CDR3: CASSLETGRPGANVLTF
D: TRBD1; J: TRBJ2-5; V: TRBV14; size: few; length: 15; DNA: TGTGCCAGCAGCCAAATGACAGGGCGGGCTGAGACCCAGTACTTC; CDR3: CASSQMTGRAETQYF
D: TRBD2; J: TRBJ2-7; V: TRBV5-1; size: many; length: 15; DNA: TGCGCCAGCAGCTTGTTGTCTAGCGGCACCTACGAGCAGTACTTC; CDR3: CASSLLSSGTYEQYF
D: .; J: TRBJ1-5; V: TRBV4-3; size: few; length: 17; DNA: TGCGCCAGCAGCCAAGATCTATCCGGGGGCGCGGGTCAGCCCCAGCATTTT; CDR3: CASSQDLSGGAGQPQHF
D: TRBD1; J: TRBJ2-5; V: TRBV11-3; size: .; length: 12; DNA: TGTGCCAGCAGCCAACGGACAGGGACCCAGTACTTC; CDR3: CASSQRTGTQYF
D: TRBD1; J: TRBJ2-3; V: TRBV6-2/TRBV6-3; size: .; length: 15; DNA: TGTGCCAGCAGTCTCGGGACAGGAAGACCAGATACGCAGTATTTT; CDR3: CASSLGTGRPDTQYF
D: .; J: TRBJ1-1; V: TRBV20-1; size: many; length: 13; DNA: TGCAGTGCACAACCGGGCCCCAGGCTTGAAGCTTTCTTT; CDR3: CSAQPGPRLEAFF
D: TRBD2; J: TRBJ2-1; V: TRBV20-1; size: few; length: 12; DNA: TGCAGTGCTAGACTCTCGGGGGGGGGGCCCTTCTTC; CDR3: CSARLSGGGPFF
D: .; J: TRBJ1-5; V: TRBV5-1; size: many; length: 13; DNA: TGCGCCAGCAGCTTTCTCCCCAATCAGCCCCAGCATTTT; CDR3: CASSFLPNQPQHF
D: .; J: TRBJ1-5; V: TRBV20-1; size: many; length: 14; DNA: TGCAGTGCTAGAGTGTCAGATAGCAATCAGCCCCAGCATTTT; CDR3: CSARVSDSNQPQHF
D: TRBD2; J: TRBJ2-3; V: TRBV4-3; size: many; length: 15; DNA: TGCGCCAGCAGCCAGTCTAGCGGGGAGGCCGATACGCAGTATTTT; CDR3: CASSQSSGEADTQYF
D: TRBD2; J: TRBJ2-1; V: TRBV6-2/TRBV6-3; size: .; length: 18; DNA: TGTGCCAGCAGTGGAGGGACTAGCGGGGGGGCCTCCTACAATGAGCAGTTCTTC; CDR3: CASSGGTSGGASYNEQFF
D: .; J: TRBJ1-6; V: TRBV4-3; size: .; length: 15; DNA: TGCGCCAGCAGCCTCAAGCGGGACCTCAGGTCACCCCTCCACTTT; CDR3: CASSLKRDLRSPLHF
D: .; J: TRBJ1-1; V: TRBV20-1; size: many; length: 13; DNA: TGCAGTGCTAAAGAGGGAAGGCACACTGAAGCTTTCTTT; CDR3: CSAKEGRHTEAFF
D: .; J: TRBJ1-1; V: TRBV27; size: .; length: 15; DNA: TGTGCCAGCAGACGAGGGAGCCTGATGAACACTGAAGCTTTCTTT; CDR3: CASRRGSLMNTEAFF
D: TRBD1; J: TRBJ2-5; V: TRBV5-1; size: few; length: 15; DNA: TGCGCCAGCAGCTTGGCAGGGACAGATGAAGAGACCCAGTACTTC; CDR3: CASSLAGTDEETQYF
D: TRBD1; J: TRBJ1-1; V: TRBV29-1; size: .; length: 12; DNA: TGCAGCGTCGCGGACAGGGCGCCTGAAGCTTTCTTT; CDR3: CSVADRAPEAFF
D: .; J: TRBJ2-5; V: TRBV2; size: many; length: 11; DNA: TGTGCCAGCAGTGTGGGTGGGACCCAGTACTTC; CDR3: CASSVGGTQYF
D: TRBD1; J: TRBJ2-7; V: TRBV4-1; size: few; length: 14; DNA: TGCGCCAGCCCAATAGGGGGACAGGCCTACGAGCAGTACTTC; CDR3: CASPIGGQAYEQYF
D: .; J: TRBJ2-5; V: TRBV28; size: few; length: 16; DNA: TGTGCCAGCAGTTTTCTGGGCCCAGGGGTTAGAGAGACCCAGTACTTC; CDR3: CASSFLGPGVRETQYF
D: TRBD1; J: TRBJ2-2; V: TRBV9; size: few; length: 15; DNA: TGTGCCAGCAGCGCAGGGGGCCGATTGGCCGGGGAGCTGTTTTTT; CDR3: CASSAGGRLAGELFF
D: TRBD1; J: TRBJ2-7; V: TRBV7-2; size: few; length: 14; DNA: TGTGCCAGCAGGCCCGGACAGGGTTCCGACGAGCAGTACTTC; CDR3: CASRPGQGSDEQYF
D: .; J: TRBJ2-2; V: TRBV7-2; size: many; length: 13; DNA: TGTGCCAGCAGCTCGGACGGGATCGGGGAGCTGTTTTTT; CDR3: CASSSDGIGELFF